A single sample gave rise to the 11 T cell receptor beta chains below, sequenced in a study of T cells in Graves' hyperthyroidism and ophthalmopathy. From RNA transcripts, TCR beta CDR3 regions were amplified. A first-round RT-PCR of the TCR CDR3 used the HTBI primer set. One entry per CDR3 protein, called by TCRdb with MiXCR from the multiplex PCR reads. The sample shows a few hundred thousand distinct CDR3 sequences, about 45% of them seen only once. What was sequenced was peripheral blood or thyroid tissue (not recorded which). The origin of the receptors is an adult woman with Graves' disease, either hyperthyroidism or ophthalmopathy (not recorded which).

The J gene is TRBJ1-6, the V gene TRBV20-1; tentatively, D is TRBD1 (6 bases). The CDR3 spans 11 residues. CDR1 is DFQATT and CDR2 is SNEGSKA in the germline V gene (reference sequence). CDR3: CSVSGDSPLHF. Written as DNA, the CDR3 is TGCAGCGTATCAGGGGATTCACCCCTCCACTTT.

In its sample, this clonotype was seen many times. This chain connects TRBV7-9 to TRBJ2-5; 7 bases agree with TRBD2. Looked up from germline, CDR1 is SEHNR and CDR2 is FQNEAQ (reference sequence). V shed 3 bases and J 5 bases; nucleotides not matched to a gene: 6. The CDR3 loop spans 14 amino acids. CDR3 coding DNA: TGTGCCAGCAGCTTCGGGAGGACCAGGGAGACCCAGTACTTC. Its translation: CASSFGRTRETQYF.

This clonotype was recorded at least ten times. The gene calls are TRBV25-1 and TRBJ1-5; no reliable D call. The germline gives CDR1 MGHDK, CDR2 SYGVNS. CDR3 length: 12 amino acids. V lost 10 bases to trimming and J lost 2 bases, with 9 bases between them. This CDR3 reads CATSEGNQPQHF. CDR3 DNA sequence: TGTGCCACAAGCGAGGGCAATCAGCCCCAGCATTTT.

This clonotype has only a few counts. The V gene is TRBV27, the J gene TRBJ2-5, with TRBD2 identical over 9 bases. This CDR3 comprises 15 residues. J was trimmed by 3 bases and V by 7 bases; bases with no gene match: 9. Germline V gene sequence: CDR1 MNHEY, CDR2 SMNVEV (reference sequence). The CDR3 here is CASTYSGGRKETQYF. In nucleotides, the CDR3 is TGTGCCAGCACCTATAGCGGGGGACGAAAAGAGACCCAGTACTTC.

The V and J genes are TRBV15 and TRBJ1-2; TRBD1 matches at 10 bases. Germline loops: CDR1 LNHNV, CDR2 YYDKDF (reference sequence). V dropped 4 bases and J dropped 6; count of bases not matched to a gene: 2. The CDR3 contains 13 residues. DNA for the CDR3: TGTGCCACCAGCACCGGGACAGGGGATGGCTACACCTTC. Amino acids: CATSTGTGDGYTF.

To note about this clonotype: As the CDR3 is not closed by the conserved phenylalanine or tryptophan, this likely results from a read error. No DNA is shown, since the ends of the CDR3 on it are uncertain; the CDR3 is the one TCRdb lists. V usage is TRBV9 and J usage is TRBJ2-6. Counting both end residues, the CDR3 totals 8 amino acids. The V gene's germline CDR1 is SGDLS and CDR2 YYNGEE. CDR3 in amino acids: CASSVATS.

The chain couples TRBV7-9 to TRBJ2-5; 7 bases map to TRBD2. J lost 2 bases, V lost 5 bases, and 8 bases had no gene match. The CDR3 has 15 residues. Germline-derived CDR1 and CDR2 are SEHNR and FQNEAQ (reference sequence). The CDR3 DNA reads as TGTGCCAGCAGCCCAATAGCGGGCAAACAAGAGACCCAGTACTTC. It translates to CASSPIAGKQETQYF.

J is TRBJ2-7 and V is TRBV7-6; TRBD1 agrees at 7 bases. CDR3 length: 15 amino acids. Germline CDR1 SGHVS, CDR2 FNYEAQ. V lost 4 bases and J lost 0; bases outside the gene matches: 6. CDR3 coding DNA: TGTGCCAGCAGCTATGGGACAGCAAGCTCCTACGAGCAGTACTTC. Translating gives CASSYGTASSYEQYF. The full variable domain, with the rest looked up from reference TRBV7-6 and TRBJ2-7, is GAGVSQSPRYKVTKRGQDVALRCDPISGHVSLYWYRQALGQGPEFLTYFNYEAQQDKSGLPNDRFSAERPEGSISTLTIQRTEQRDSAMYRCASSYGTASSYEQYFGPGTRLTVT.

This clonotype was recorded a few times. The chain uses TRBV29-1 and TRBJ2-2; 9 bases are shared with TRBD2. Germline CDR1 SQVTM, CDR2 ANQGSEA. V gave up 3 bases and J gave up 14 bases; unmatched junction bases: 13. This CDR3 region has 14 residues. CDR3: CSVDSGSSRGPLFF. The CDR3 nucleotides read TGCAGCGTTGATAGCGGGAGTTCCCGGGGACCACTGTTTTTT.

With respect to this clonotype: This sequence may be a read error, since a much larger clone differs from it by one base. This chain uses TRBV7-2 with TRBJ2-5; 9 nucleotides align to TRBD2. The CDR3 loop spans 17 amino acids. Germline loops: CDR1 SGHTA, CDR2 FQGNSA. This CDR3 is CASSSNPGLAGKETLYF. The DNA for the CDR3 is TGTGCCAGCAGCTCCAACCCAGGGCTAGCGGGAAAAGAGACCCTGTACTTC.

The chain is built from TRBV25-1 and TRBJ2-7, with 11 bases fitting TRBD2. The junction had 8 bases not matched to a gene; V was cut back by 8 bases and J by 5 bases. CDR3 length equals 14 residues. Germline values: CDR1 MGHDK, CDR2 SYGVNS. CDR3 in amino acids: CASAEGLAAHEQYF. In DNA form, the CDR3 reads TGTGCCAGCGCTGAGGGACTAGCGGCCCACGAGCAGTACTTC.